These 25 T cell receptor beta chains share one sample of origin, sequenced in a study of beta chain features in type 1 diabetes. Expressed TCRB transcripts were sequenced because the isolated RNA had all been reverse transcribed beforehand. Repertoires were generated with immunoSEQ multiplex PCR, while TCRdb's copy carries only in-frame clones and drops some. The sample yields over 300,000 clones, around 7.6% seen once. The sample comprised central memory CD4+ T cells from blood. Receptor source: a woman aged 18-29 years in good health.

This clone has a handful of counts. J is TRBJ2-1 and V is TRBV5-1; TRBD2 agrees at 14 bases. CDR3 size: 15 residues. Germline CDR1 is SGHRS and CDR2 is YFSETQ. J gave up 8 bases and V 4 bases, and 5 bases lay outside the gene matches. The CDR3 protein is CASSAGLAGVDEQFF. In DNA form, the CDR3 reads TGCGCCAGCAGCGCGGGACTAGCGGGAGTGGATGAGCAGTTCTTC.

This clone occurred a few times. The V call is TRBV2, the J call TRBJ1-5; 11 nucleotides agree with TRBD1. This CDR3 contains 14 residues. Germline V CDR1 and CDR2: SNHLY, FYNNEI. V was pared by 4 bases and J by 6 bases, with 2 bases of the junction left unmatched. The CDR3 DNA reads as TGTGCCAGCAGTGGGACAGGGGGCGGTCAGCCCCAGCATTTT. Its protein product is CASSGTGGGQPQHF.

V and J are TRBV27 and TRBJ2-1; 8 positions agree with TRBD2. Germline V gives CDR1 MNHEY, CDR2 SMNVEV (reference sequence). The CDR3 has 13 residues. Unmatched junction bases numbered 6, after V lost 6 bases and J lost 8 bases. CDR3 amino acids: CASRLAVWDEQFF. The CDR3 nucleotides are TGTGCCAGCAGACTAGCGGTTTGGGATGAGCAGTTCTTC.

In this sample, this clone turned up a few times. The V call is TRBV20-1, the J call TRBJ2-5; no reliable D call. The CDR3 is made up of 10 amino acids. Trimming removed 3 bases at V and 4 bases at J, with 3 bases between. Germline CDR1 reads DFQATT; CDR2 reads SNEGSKA (reference sequence). The CDR3 DNA follows: TGCAGTGCTAGTACAGAGACCCAGTACTTC. Translating gives CSASTETQYF.

This clone has just one count. The V and J genes are TRBV7-9 and TRBJ2-3; 7 positions agree with TRBD2. Per the germline V gene, CDR1 is SEHNR and CDR2 is FQNEAQ (reference sequence). The length of the CDR3 is 16 residues. The trim removed 1 base at V and 1 base at J, leaving 5 bases unmatched. The CDR3 DNA follows: TGTGCCAGCAGCTTAGGGACGGGAGGAGGCACAGATACGCAGTATTTT. This translates into CASSLGTGGGTDTQYF. The entire variable domain, with the rest obtained from reference TRBV7-9 and TRBJ2-3, is as follows: DTGVSQNPRHKITKRGQNVTFRCDPISEHNRLYWYRQTLGQGPEFLTYFQNEAQLEKSRLLSDRFSAERPKGSFSTLEIQRTEQGDSAMYLCASSLGTGGGTDTQYFGPGTRLTVL.

The rearrangement links TRBV9 to TRBJ2-3; TRBD1 or TRBD2 may be the D gene (6 bases each). Trimming shortened V by 6 bases and J by 1 base, and 9 bases separated the two germline ends. CDR3 length: 13 amino acids. Germline V gene sequence: CDR1 SGDLS, CDR2 YYNGEE. DNA for the CDR3: TGTGCCAGCAACAGGGAGGGCACAGATACGCAGTATTTT. It translates to CASNREGTDTQYF.

Turning to this clone: The sample carries other DNA sequences with the same CDR3. The chain couples TRBV29-1 to TRBJ1-5; perhaps TRBD1 as D (6 bases). The germline V gene encodes CDR1 SQVTM and CDR2 ANQGSEA. Deletions cut 4 bases from V and 2 bases from J, with 6 bases between. The CDR3 runs to 12 residues. This chain's CDR3 is CSVGQGNQPQHF. CDR3 in DNA: TGCAGCGTTGGACAGGGCAATCAGCCCCAGCATTTT.

This clone was counted between two and nine times. V and J are TRBV7-8 and TRBJ2-7; D ambiguous. V lost 4 bases and J lost 2, with 9 bases in between. The germline gives CDR1 SGHVS, CDR2 FQNEAQ. The CDR3 has 13 residues. The chain's CDR3 is CASSSRLAYEQYF. The DNA of the CDR3 is TGTGCCAGCAGCTCCCGCTTGGCCTACGAGCAGTACTTC.

This sequence joins TRBV19 and TRBJ2-7; D is ambiguous. The CDR3 has 14 amino acids. Germline CDR1 LNHDA, CDR2 SQIVND (reference sequence). Between the trimmed V and J ends, which lost 4 bases and 4 bases, there was a span of 14 bases. CDR3 sequence (DNA): TGTGCCAGTAGTAAGGGTGGTTACCCGTACGAGCAGTACTTC. It specifies CASSKGGYPYEQYF. The full variable domain, its missing parts supplied by reference TRBV19 and TRBJ2-7, is DGGITQSPKYLFRKEGQNVTLSCEQNLNHDAMYWYRQDPGQGLRLIYYSQIVNDFQKGDIAEGYSVSREKKESFPLTVTSAQKNPTAFYLCASSKGGYPYEQYFGPGTRLTVT.

The rearrangement links TRBV9 to TRBJ2-3; D ambiguous. This CDR3 is built from 15 residues. Germline V gene sequence: CDR1 SGDLS, CDR2 YYNGEE. V lost 2 bases, J lost 2 bases, and 12 bases lay in between. DNA of the CDR3: TGTGCCAGCAGCGTCAGTGACCGATCCACAGATACGCAGTATTTT. Residues: CASSVSDRSTDTQYF.

There are a few counts of this clone. The chain is built from TRBV7-3 and TRBJ1-2; 7 nucleotides agree with TRBD1. The CDR3 consists of 15 residues. Germline V gives CDR1 SGHTA, CDR2 FQGTGA. J lost 2 bases, V lost 5 bases, and 8 bases had no gene match. This chain's CDR3 is CASSQTGEGNYGYTF. As DNA, the CDR3 is TGTGCCAGCAGCCAAACAGGGGAAGGCAACTATGGCTACACCTTC.

This clone was counted between two and nine times. The V call is TRBV7-2, the J call TRBJ2-5, with D possibly matching TRBD1 (6 bases). CDR3 length: 16 amino acids. Germline V gene lookup returns CDR1 SGHTA and CDR2 FQGNSA. V gave up 2 bases and J gave up 4 bases, with 17 bases separating them. The CDR3 bases are TGTGCCAGCAGCTTACTAGGGATTAGAGGGGGAGAGACCCAGTACTTC. Its protein is CASSLLGIRGGETQYF.

The gene calls are TRBV10-3 and TRBJ2-5, with D perhaps TRBD1 (5 bases). The germline V gene encodes CDR1 ENHRY and CDR2 SYGVKD. The CDR3 has 14 residues. CDR3 in amino acids: CATRQPQGQETQYF. The CDR3 coding sequence is TGTGCGACCCGCCAACCCCAGGGCCAAGAGACCCAGTACTTC.

This clone was detected many times. The chain employs TRBV7-3 and TRBJ2-1; tentatively, D is TRBD2 (5 bases). CDR1 is SGHTA and CDR2 is FQGTGA in the germline V gene. The V gene lost 0 bases and the J gene lost 8 bases, with 14 bases spanning the gap. This CDR3 has 15 residues. For the CDR3, the DNA is TGTGCCAGCAGCTTAACTTTTGGGAGTAATCATGAGCAGTTCTTC. This sequence encodes CASSLTFGSNHEQFF.

The chain uses TRBV9 and TRBJ1-3; no firm D call. The CDR3 is made up of 12 amino acids. Trimming took off 4 bases at V and 4 bases at J, with 6 bases between the two ends. Germline V lookup: CDR1 SGDLS, CDR2 YYNGEE. In DNA form, the CDR3 reads TGTGCCAGCAGCCCCGACGGAAACACCATATATTTT. It encodes CASSPDGNTIYF.

The rearrangement uses TRBV28 and TRBJ2-5, with TRBD2 matching 14 bases. CDR1 and CDR2 from the germline V gene are MDHEN and SYDVKM. V trimming: 5 bases; J trimming: 8 bases; junction bases outside the gene matches: 4. The CDR3 has 14 amino acids. CDR3 amino acids: CASSLGLAGDTQYF. CDR3 bases: TGTGCCAGCAGTCTGGGACTAGCGGGAGACACCCAGTACTTC.

The V call is TRBV29-1, the J call TRBJ2-1, with 10 bases fitting TRBD2. Germline V gives CDR1 SQVTM, CDR2 ANQGSEA. This CDR3 contains 13 residues. The V gene end was trimmed by 4 bases and the J gene end by 8 bases; junction bases not matched to a gene: 5. The CDR3 is CSVARSGRDEQFF. The DNA for the CDR3 is TGCAGCGTTGCACGCAGCGGGAGGGATGAGCAGTTCTTC.

This sequence joins TRBV10-3 and TRBJ2-3, with 7 nucleotides matching TRBD2. This CDR3 has 16 residues. V dropped 2 bases and J dropped 4; count of bases not matched to a gene: 9. The germline V gene has CDR1 ENHRY and CDR2 SYGVKD. The CDR3 DNA sequence: TGTGCCATCAGTGAGCCTAGGGCGGGAGCGGCAGATACGCAGTATTTT. Residues: CAISEPRAGAADTQYF.

This clone was counted at least ten times. The chain couples TRBV19 to TRBJ2-1; TRBD1 matches 7 bases. V gave up 7 bases and J gave up 4 bases; unmatched junction bases: 4. Germline V gives CDR1 LNHDA, CDR2 SQIVND (reference sequence). This CDR3 comprises 13 residues. CDR3 amino acids: CASINRGYNEQFF. Written as DNA, the CDR3 is TGTGCCAGTATCAACAGGGGATACAATGAGCAGTTCTTC.

This clone was seen a handful of times. V and J are TRBV29-1 and TRBJ2-3, with D unresolved. In germline, CDR1 is SQVTM, CDR2 ANQGSEA. V lost 5 bases and J lost 4, with 16 bases in between. The CDR3 extends over 14 amino acids. This CDR3 is CSVISPFPSDTQYF. The CDR3 DNA reads as TGCAGCGTTATATCTCCCTTTCCTTCAGATACGCAGTATTTT.

The chain has TRBV28 and TRBJ1-5, with 11 bases lining up with TRBD1. The CDR3 consists of 15 residues. Germline V gene lookup returns CDR1 MDHEN and CDR2 SYDVKM. V gave up 10 bases and J gave up 6 bases; unmatched junction bases: 11. CDR3 in DNA: TGTGCCACTGGAGCCGGGACAGGGGGTTCTCAGCCCCAGCATTTT. This sequence encodes CATGAGTGGSQPQHF. Variable domain in full (rest from reference TRBV28 and TRBJ1-5): DVKVTQSSRYLVKRTGEKVFLECVQDMDHENMFWYRQDPGLGLRLIYFSYDVKMKEKGDIPEGYSVSREKKERFSLILESASTNQTSMYLCATGAGTGGSQPQHFGDGTRLSIL.

This clone was recorded a few times. V and J are TRBV25-1 and TRBJ2-5, with D hard to call. The germline CDR1 and CDR2 sequences are MGHDK and SYGVNS. There are 13 residues in the CDR3. V lost 5 bases and J lost 3, with 10 bases in between. Here the CDR3 DNA reads TGTGCCAGCAGTACTATAGTAGAAGAGACCCAGTACTTC. Protein sequence: CASSTIVEETQYF.

The genes are TRBV29-1 and TRBJ2-3; D might be TRBD2 (7 bases). Germline V lookup: CDR1 SQVTM, CDR2 ANQGSEA. Trimming cost V 6 bases and J 2 bases, with 21 bases left between them. This CDR3 is 16 amino acids long. This CDR3 reads CSVRGTASGSTDTQYF. CDR3 sequence (DNA): TGCAGCGTAAGGGGGACGGCTAGCGGCTCCACAGATACGCAGTATTTT.

DNA of the CDR3: TGTGCCAGCAGCCCTCCCGGCAGGGTGGGTTTCGATGAGCAGTTCTTC. Its protein product is CASSPPGRVGFDEQFF. J is TRBJ2-1 and V is TRBV13; tentatively, D is TRBD1 (5 bases). The germline V gene encodes CDR1 PRHDT and CDR2 FYEKMQ (reference sequence). Deletions cut 5 bases from V and 8 bases from J, with 22 bases between. The CDR3 is 16 amino acids.

This clone was counted at least ten times. The V gene is TRBV18, the J gene TRBJ2-7; 10 bases match TRBD1. The CDR3 length is 15 residues. CDR1 KGHSH and CDR2 LQKENI come from the germline V gene. V shed 4 bases and J 5 bases; nucleotides not matched to a gene: 8. The CDR3 spells CASSRQGALGNEQYF. The CDR3 DNA sequence: TGTGCCAGCTCACGACAGGGGGCATTAGGGAACGAGCAGTACTTC.